This T cell receptor (beta chain) emerged from a study of T cell changes during pregnancy in multiple sclerosis. In this sample, this clone turned up a few times. The germline gives CDR1 LNHDA, CDR2 SQIVND (reference sequence). This CDR3 spans 13 amino acids. V gave up 8 bases and J gave up 0 bases, with 11 bases separating them. Using immunoSEQ multiplex PCR, the repertoire was profiled, and TCRdb retains in-frame clones only, with some absent. The table lists around 69,000 clones, 75% to 95% of them singletons, with roughly 5% in the top ten. The specimen was CD8+ T cells from peripheral blood mononuclear cells, collected before pregnancy. This sequence originates from a female donor with multiple sclerosis, enrolled in a pregnancy study. The chain employs TRBV19 and TRBJ2-7, with D maybe TRBD2 (6 bases). The CDR3 nucleotides are TGTGCCAGTTCGTTCGGGGGCTCCTACGAGCAGTACTTC. Translated: CASSFGGSYEQYF.